This T cell receptor beta chain was sequenced in a study of T cell changes during pregnancy in multiple sclerosis. The CDR3 length is 14 residues. V gave up 2 bases and J gave up 0 bases, with 8 bases separating them. Germline loops: CDR1 MNHEY, CDR2 SMNVEV (reference sequence). The method was immunoSEQ multiplex PCR; TCRdb's version includes in-frame clones alone and lacks a portion of them. The data hold about 36,000 clones, with under 95% observed a single time. The sample here was CD4+ T cells from peripheral blood mononuclear cells, taken after pregnancy. V is TRBV27 and J is TRBJ2-7; TRBD2 might be the D (6 bases). The receptor's source is a female donor with multiple sclerosis, enrolled in a pregnancy study. The CDR3 reads CASSLTSYSYEQYF. The CDR3 nucleotides read TGTGCCAGCAGTTTAACTAGCTACTCCTACGAGCAGTACTTC.